Below are 2 T cell receptor beta chains sequenced from a single sample in a study of identical twins. MiXCR was run by TCRdb on the 5' RACE reads, yielding one entry per CDR3 protein. This sample has 1,800,000 or so distinct CDR3 sequences, with less than 40% found just once. Sequenced sample: cord blood. These receptors originate from a newborn girl in good health.

The chain has TRBV20-1 and TRBJ1-6, with a tentative D call TRBD1 (5 bases). Looked up from germline, CDR1 is DFQATT and CDR2 is SNEGSKA (reference sequence). The CDR3 runs 13 residues. The germline V and J ends were trimmed by 3 bases and 5 bases, with 8 bases remaining between them. CDR3 DNA sequence: TGCAGTGCTAGGCTACAGGATAATTCACCCCTCCACTTT. Its protein is CSARLQDNSPLHF.

The genes are TRBV7-2 and TRBJ1-4; 8 nucleotides agree with TRBD1. Germline V lookup: CDR1 SGHTA, CDR2 FQGNSA. The CDR3 sequence is 13 residues long. The V and J ends lost 5 bases and 10 bases, in that order; junction bases with no gene match: 6. The CDR3 loop is CASSPDRAGKLFF. Written as DNA, the CDR3 is TGTGCCAGCAGCCCGGACAGGGCGGGAAAACTGTTTTTT.